These 25 T cell receptor beta chains share one sample of origin, sequenced in a study of OX40 agonist ivuxolimab in advanced cancers. TCRdb's table, derived via immunoSEQ multiplex PCR, lists solely in-frame clones and lacks some. The sample records fewer than 85,000 clones, more than 75% being singletons. This material consisted of CD4+ or CD8+ T cells sorted from blood, taken in a trial of the OX40 agonist ivuxolimab. The receptors shown here come from an adult with an advanced solid tumor such as melanoma, head and neck, liver or kidney cancer.

The CDR3 sequence is CASSQWTGYNEQFF. CDR3 coding DNA: TGTGCCAGCAGCCAATGGACAGGTTACAATGAGCAGTTCTTC. The chain carries TRBV14 and TRBJ2-1, with TRBD1 matching 7 bases. The CDR3 is made up of 14 amino acids. V gave up 2 bases and J gave up 4 bases; unmatched junction bases: 2. The germline V gene has CDR1 SGHDN and CDR2 FVKESK.

This chain uses TRBV11-1 with TRBJ2-7; D uncertain. There are 12 residues in the CDR3. V was shortened by 6 bases and J by 7 bases, with 13 bases between the two germline ends. Per germline, CDR1 SGHAT and CDR2 FQDESV (reference sequence). The CDR3, as DNA: TGTGCCAGCAGGAAATCAGGTGGGGAGCAGTACTTC. It specifies CASRKSGGEQYF. Drawing the rest from reference TRBV11-1 and TRBJ2-7, the complete variable domain is EAEVAQSPRYKITEKSQAVAFWCDPISGHATLYWYRQILGQGPELLVQFQDESVVDDSQLPKDRFSAERLKGVDSTLKIQPAELGDSAMYLCASRKSGGEQYFGPGTRLTVT.

The chain couples TRBV6-5 to TRBJ2-7; the match to TRBD2 covers 10 bases. The germline CDR1 and CDR2 sequences are MNHEY and SVGAGI. This CDR3 is built from 14 residues. The trim removed 6 bases at V and 2 bases at J, leaving 4 bases unmatched. The CDR3 coding sequence is TGTGCCAGCAGACCTAGCGGGAGCACCTACGAGCAGTACTTC. Translating gives CASRPSGSTYEQYF.

A note on this clone: The junction and the germline gene differ at one end; a read error may be behind it. V usage is TRBV5-8 and J usage is TRBJ2-5; unclear D gene. Germline-derived CDR1 and CDR2 are SGHTS and YDEGEE. CDR3 length: 11 residues. CDR3 sequence: CASSFGPVRDF. In nucleotides, the CDR3 is TGTGCCAGCAGTTTTGGTCCCGTACGGGACTTC.

The rearrangement joins TRBV5-4 to TRBJ2-7, with 8 bases aligning to TRBD2. The V gene's germline CDR1 is SGHNT and CDR2 YYREEE (reference sequence). The CDR3 sequence is 18 residues long. V shed 4 bases and J 0 bases; nucleotides not matched to a gene: 15. CDR3 in amino acids: CASSPGGSGASSSYEQYF. The CDR3 coding sequence is TGTGCCAGCAGCCCCGGGGGTAGCGGGGCCTCAAGCTCCTACGAGCAGTACTTC.

The V gene is TRBV14, the J gene TRBJ1-1; D not certain. The CDR3 has 14 amino acids. CDR1 and CDR2 from the germline V gene are SGHDN and FVKESK. The V and J ends lost 4 bases and 1 base respectively, with 10 bases between them. In nucleotides, the CDR3 is TGTGCCAGCAGCCCAAGGCTAGGGAACACTGAAGCTTTCTTT. Protein product: CASSPRLGNTEAFF. Using reference TRBV14 and TRBJ1-1 for the parts outside the CDR3, the full variable domain is EAGVTQFPSHSVIEKGQTVTLRCDPISGHDNLYWYRRVMGKEIKFLLHFVKESKQDESGMPNNRFLAERTGGTYSTLKVQPAELEDSGVYFCASSPRLGNTEAFFGQGTRLTVV.

The chain couples TRBV27 to TRBJ2-5; 9 positions match TRBD2. The trim removed 6 bases at V and 4 bases at J, leaving 3 bases unmatched. CDR1 and CDR2 from the germline V gene are MNHEY and SMNVEV (reference sequence). The CDR3 runs 13 residues. The CDR3 protein is CASRGTSRETQYF. The CDR3 DNA reads as TGTGCCAGCAGGGGGACTAGCAGAGAGACCCAGTACTTC.

The CDR3, as DNA: TGCAGCGTTGAAGGGACAGACTTTCGCTCTGGAAACACCATATATTTT. This codes for CSVEGTDFRSGNTIYF. The chain combines TRBV29-1 with TRBJ1-3; D might be TRBD1 (6 bases). Trimming removed 1 base at V and 0 bases at J, with 13 bases between. The CDR3 extends over 16 amino acids. Germline V CDR1 and CDR2: SQVTM, ANQGSEA. Combining the CDR3 with reference TRBV29-1 and TRBJ1-3 gives the whole variable domain SAVISQKPSRDICQRGTSLTIQCQVDSQVTMMFWYRQQPGQSLTLIATANQGSEATYESGFVIDKFPISRPNLTFSTLTVSNMSPEDSSIYLCSVEGTDFRSGNTIYFGEGSWLTVV.

The J gene is TRBJ2-3, the V gene TRBV29-1; 10 bases are shared with TRBD2. V shed 7 bases, J shed 6 bases, and the junction held 13 bases outside the gene matches. The CDR3 sequence is 15 residues long. Per the germline V gene, CDR1 is SQVTM and CDR2 is ANQGSEA. CDR3 bases: TGCAGCGCCAAGGGCCTAGCGGGGGCCGTGGATACGCAGTATTTT. It encodes CSAKGLAGAVDTQYF.

This chain joins TRBV29-1 and TRBJ2-7; D is possibly TRBD1 or TRBD2 (6 bases each). The CDR3 has 12 amino acids. CDR1 is SQVTM and CDR2 is ANQGSEA in the germline V gene. V was trimmed by 6 bases and J by 5 bases, leaving 14 bases between them. The CDR3, as DNA: TGCAGCGTATCGACAGGCGGGAACGAGCAGTACTTC. Its translation is CSVSTGGNEQYF.

For the CDR3, the DNA is TGTGCCAGCAGTTTAGGACCGGGACAGGGGAGCGGTAAGCAGCCCCAGCATTTT. Protein sequence: CASSLGPGQGSGKQPQHF. This sequence joins TRBV28 and TRBJ1-5; 10 positions agree with TRBD1. The length of the CDR3 is 18 residues. The germline CDR1 and CDR2 sequences are MDHEN and SYDVKM. V lost 2 bases and J lost 7; bases outside the gene matches: 14.

The chain recombines TRBV29-1 with TRBJ1-1; D is unclear. Germline V gene data show CDR1 as SQVTM and CDR2 as ANQGSEA. Trimming stripped 8 bases from V and 8 bases from J, with 18 bases between. The CDR3 loop spans 12 amino acids. The CDR3: CSSGIGYVEAFF. The CDR3 DNA reads TGCAGCTCCGGCATCGGTTACGTAGAAGCTTTCTTT.

The chain has TRBV6-4 and TRBJ2-4; D might be TRBD1 (7 bases). V was clipped by 6 bases and J by 3 bases, with 15 bases between them. There are 15 residues in the CDR3. CDR1 and CDR2 from the germline V gene are MRHNA and SNTAGT. The CDR3 DNA sequence: TGTGCCAGCAGGAGGAGGGGGCCGGTCAAAAACATTCAGTACTTC. Translated: CASRRRGPVKNIQYF.

This clone has just a few counts. V is TRBV7-7 and J is TRBJ2-2; D might be TRBD1 (5 bases). Trimming took off 6 bases at V and 4 bases at J, with 9 bases between the two ends. From germline, CDR1 is SSHAT and CDR2 FNYEAQ (reference sequence). The CDR3 has 13 residues. CDR3 sequence: CASSTQVTGELFF. CDR3 bases: TGTGCCAGCAGTACACAGGTCACCGGGGAGCTGTTTTTT.

This chain uses TRBV27 with TRBJ2-1; 8 positions agree with TRBD2. The CDR3 spans 17 residues. The ends lost 3 bases at V and 7 bases at J; junction bases unmatched: 14. CDR1 is MNHEY and CDR2 is SMNVEV in the germline V gene (reference sequence). As DNA, the CDR3 is TGTGCCAGCAGTTTTCAAGCAGCGGGAGCGACGTGGAATGAGCAGTTCTTC. It codes for CASSFQAAGATWNEQFF.

This sequence joins TRBV9 and TRBJ2-3, with 15 nucleotides matching TRBD2. V lost 3 bases and J lost 1; bases outside the gene matches: 3. The V gene's germline CDR1 is SGDLS and CDR2 YYNGEE. This CDR3 region has 17 residues. This CDR3 is CASSAGLAGGRTDTQYF. CDR3 DNA sequence: TGTGCCAGCAGCGCCGGACTAGCGGGAGGGCGCACAGATACGCAGTATTTT.

This chain uses TRBV18 with TRBJ1-2; D not resolved. Germline CDR1 and CDR2: KGHSH and LQKENI. The CDR3 covers 14 residues. Trimming took 2 bases from V and 4 from J, leaving 11 bases between them. The CDR3 sequence is CASSPRADSYGYTF. The CDR3, as DNA: TGTGCCAGCTCACCAAGGGCGGACTCCTATGGCTACACCTTC.

The genes are TRBV5-1 and TRBJ1-6; D remains ambiguous. Per the germline V gene, CDR1 is SGHRS and CDR2 is YFSETQ. V lost 1 base and J lost 6, with 2 bases in between. The CDR3 runs 12 residues. The CDR3 DNA follows: TGCGCCAGCAGCTTGAGTAATTCACCCCTCCACTTT. Amino acid sequence: CASSLSNSPLHF.

This clone was seen more than once but under ten times. V and J are TRBV7-9 and TRBJ1-6, with 8 bases that match TRBD1. The CDR3 loop spans 12 amino acids. Germline lookup yields CDR1 SEHNR and CDR2 FQNEAQ (reference sequence). J gave up 10 bases and V 7 bases, and 3 bases lay outside the gene matches. The CDR3 here is CASKQGDSPLHF. Written as DNA, the CDR3 is TGTGCCAGCAAACAGGGGGACTCACCCCTCCACTTT.

CDR3: CASSPYRVSYEQYF. The CDR3 coding sequence is TGTGCCAGCAGCCCTTACCGGGTTTCCTACGAGCAGTACTTC. The V and J genes are TRBV7-2 and TRBJ2-7; D is unclear. Germline assignment: CDR1 SGHTA and CDR2 FQGNSA. The CDR3 contains 14 residues. V dropped 5 bases and J dropped 1 base, with 12 bases sitting between them. Full variable domain (remainder filled in from reference TRBV7-2 and TRBJ2-7): GAGVSQSPSNKVTEKGKDVELRCDPISGHTALYWYRQSLGQGLEFLIYFQGNSAPDKSGLPSDRFSAERTGGSVSTLTIQRTQQEDSAVYLCASSPYRVSYEQYFGPGTRLTVT.

This clone was seen just once. This rearrangement joins TRBV7-2 to TRBJ1-6; a weak D match, TRBD1 (6 bases). This CDR3 comprises 16 residues. Germline V CDR1 and CDR2: SGHTA, FQGNSA. V was pared by 2 bases and J by 1 base, with 9 bases between. The chain's CDR3 is CASSLMGASYNSPLHF. For the CDR3, the DNA is TGTGCCAGCAGCTTAATGGGGGCTTCCTATAATTCACCCCTCCACTTT.

This sequence joins TRBV27 and TRBJ2-1; D remains ambiguous. Trimming shortened V by 6 bases and J by 0 bases, and 18 bases separated the two germline ends. The CDR3 is made up of 17 amino acids. Germline V gene sequence: CDR1 MNHEY, CDR2 SMNVEV (reference sequence). CDR3 nucleotides: TGTGCCAGCAGGCAGTATTTACCCCAGAGCTCCTACAATGAGCAGTTCTTC. Residues: CASRQYLPQSSYNEQFF.

This clone was seen only once. V gene TRBV5-1 combines with J gene TRBJ2-3; 7 positions match TRBD1. The V segment lost 0 bases and the J segment 5 bases; nucleotides outside the gene matches: 3. The CDR3 is 14 residues long. Per the germline V gene, CDR1 is SGHRS and CDR2 is YFSETQ. CDR3 DNA sequence: TGCGCCAGCAGCTTGGAGGGGGCTCTAGATACGCAGTATTTT. Translation gives CASSLEGALDTQYF.

The chain employs TRBV5-1 and TRBJ2-1, with TRBD1 matching over 10 bases. Germline V gene data show CDR1 as SGHRS and CDR2 as YFSETQ. J was trimmed by 5 bases and V by 4 bases; bases with no gene match: 6. The CDR3 has 15 residues. The CDR3 is CASSIMGQGNNEQFF. For the CDR3, the DNA is TGCGCCAGCAGCATTATGGGACAGGGGAACAATGAGCAGTTCTTC. The variable domain in full, with the rest retrieved from reference TRBV5-1 and TRBJ2-1, is KAGVTQTPRYLIKTRGQQVTLSCSPISGHRSVSWYQQTPGQGLQFLFEYFSETQRNKGNFPGRFSGRQFSNSRSEMNVSTLELGDSALYLCASSIMGQGNNEQFFGPGTRLTVL.

CDR3 DNA: TGCGCCAGCAGCCCAGGGACAGGGGGGATCCAAGAGACCCAGTACTTC. Translating it yields CASSPGTGGIQETQYF. This rearrangement joins TRBV5-1 to TRBJ2-5; 11 bases align to TRBD1. CDR1 is SGHRS and CDR2 is YFSETQ in the germline V gene. The CDR3 loop spans 16 amino acids. V dropped 4 bases and J dropped 1; count of bases not matched to a gene: 6. Together with reference TRBV5-1 and TRBJ2-5, the CDR3 gives the full variable domain: KAGVTQTPRYLIKTRGQQVTLSCSPISGHRSVSWYQQTPGQGLQFLFEYFSETQRNKGNFPGRFSGRQFSNSRSEMNVSTLELGDSALYLCASSPGTGGIQETQYFGPGTRLLVL.